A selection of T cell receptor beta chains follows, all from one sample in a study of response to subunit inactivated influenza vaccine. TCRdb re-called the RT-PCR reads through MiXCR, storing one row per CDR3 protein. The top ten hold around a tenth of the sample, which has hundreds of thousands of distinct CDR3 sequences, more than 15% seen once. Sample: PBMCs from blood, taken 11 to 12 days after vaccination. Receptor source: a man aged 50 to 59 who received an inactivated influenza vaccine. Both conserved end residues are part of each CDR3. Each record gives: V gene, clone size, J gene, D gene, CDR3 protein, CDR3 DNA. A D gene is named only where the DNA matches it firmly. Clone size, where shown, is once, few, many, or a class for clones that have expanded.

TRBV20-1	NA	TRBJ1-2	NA	CSASKGGIYGYTF	TGCAGTGCTAGTAAGGGGGGGATCTATGGCTACACCTTC
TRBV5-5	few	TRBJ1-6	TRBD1	CASSADRDSPLHF	TGTGCCAGCAGCGCCGACAGGGATTCACCCCTCCACTTT
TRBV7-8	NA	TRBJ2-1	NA	CASSQWRERGYNEQFF	TGTGCCAGCAGCCAGTGGCGGGAAAGGGGTTACAATGAGCAGTTCTTC
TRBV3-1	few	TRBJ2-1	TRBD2	CASRQTSGGNEQFF	TGTGCCAGCAGGCAGACTAGCGGGGGGAATGAGCAGTTCTTC
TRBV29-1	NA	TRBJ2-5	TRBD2	CSVEETPTSRVQETQYF	TGCAGCGTTGAAGAAACTCCGACTAGCAGGGTCCAAGAGACCCAGTACTTC
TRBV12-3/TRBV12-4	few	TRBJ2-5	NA	CASSLRDKSETQYF	TGTGCCAGCAGTTTAAGGGACAAATCGGAGACCCAGTACTTC
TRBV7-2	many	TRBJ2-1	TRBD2	CASSLGGSGTYNEQFF	TGTGCCAGCAGCTTAGGGGGTAGCGGGACCTACAATGAGCAGTTCTTC
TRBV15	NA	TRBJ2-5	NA	CATSSSREETQYF	TGTGCCACCAGCAGCTCACGGGAAGAGACCCAGTACTTC
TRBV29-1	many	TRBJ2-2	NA	CSVLANTGELFF	TGCAGCGTGCTAGCGAACACCGGGGAGCTGTTTTTT
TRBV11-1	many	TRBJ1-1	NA	CASSLAWGNTEAFF	TGTGCCAGCAGCTTAGCCTGGGGAAACACTGAAGCTTTCTTT
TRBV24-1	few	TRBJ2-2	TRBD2	CATSDWTSGATGELFF	TGTGCCACCAGTGATTGGACTAGCGGGGCCACCGGGGAGCTGTTTTTT
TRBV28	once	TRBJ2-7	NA	CASSFVTGDYEQYF	TGTGCCAGCAGTTTTGTTACAGGAGATTACGAGCAGTACTTC
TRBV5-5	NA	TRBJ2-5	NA	CASSLSGGRVETQYF	TGTGCCAGCAGCTTGTCTGGGGGACGGGTTGAGACCCAGTACTTC
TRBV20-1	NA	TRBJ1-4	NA	CSAKDRVTNEKLFF	TGCAGTGCTAAAGACAGAGTAACTAATGAAAAACTGTTTTTT
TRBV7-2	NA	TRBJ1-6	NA	CASSSDRPLNNSPLHF	TGTGCCAGCAGCTCCGACAGGCCGTTAAATAATTCACCCCTCCACTTT
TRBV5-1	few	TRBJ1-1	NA	CASSLPSTEAFF	TGCGCCAGCAGCTTACCATCCACTGAAGCTTTCTTT
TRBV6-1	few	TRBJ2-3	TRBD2	CASKMARTSDGTDTQYF	TGTGCCAGCAAAATGGCCCGAACTAGCGACGGAACAGATACGCAGTATTTT
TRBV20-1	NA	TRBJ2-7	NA	CSAQHLSSYEQYF	TGCAGTGCCCAACATTTGAGCTCCTACGAGCAGTACTTC
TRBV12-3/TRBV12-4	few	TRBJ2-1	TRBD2	CASRLTSGNNEQFF	TGTGCCAGCAGGTTGACTAGCGGTAACAATGAGCAGTTCTTC
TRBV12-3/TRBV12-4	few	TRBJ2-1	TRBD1	CASSRDSSLYNEQFF	TGTGCCAGCAGCCGGGACAGCTCTTTATACAATGAGCAGTTCTTC
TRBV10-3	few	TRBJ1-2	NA	CAISVNRDRLGGYTF	TGTGCCATCAGTGTGAATAGGGACCGATTGGGAGGCTACACCTTC
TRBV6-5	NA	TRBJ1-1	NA	CASSYTAMNTEAFF	TGTGCCAGCAGTTACACCGCCATGAACACTGAAGCTTTCTTT
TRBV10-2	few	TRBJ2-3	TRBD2	CASSESFLAGGTDTQYF	TGCGCCAGCAGTGAGTCGTTTCTAGCGGGGGGCACAGATACGCAGTATTTT
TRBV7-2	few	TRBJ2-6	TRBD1	CASSSQGVLSGANVLTF	TGTGCCAGCAGCTCGCAGGGGGTACTCTCTGGGGCCAACGTCCTGACTTTC
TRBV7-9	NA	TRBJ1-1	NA	CASSLESGFAHRAFF	TGTGCCAGCAGCTTAGAGTCGGGGTTCGCCCACAGAGCTTTCTTT
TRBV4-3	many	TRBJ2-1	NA	CASSHDADNEQFF	TGCGCCAGCAGCCATGACGCAGACAATGAGCAGTTCTTC
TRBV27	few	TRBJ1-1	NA	CASSSPERWTEAFF	TGTGCCAGCAGTTCCCCGGAAAGGTGGACTGAAGCTTTCTTT
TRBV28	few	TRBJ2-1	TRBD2	CASSLLAGLYNEQFF	TGTGCCAGCAGTTTACTAGCGGGTTTGTACAATGAGCAGTTCTTC
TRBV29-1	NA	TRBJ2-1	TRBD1	CSVDQGAVYNEQFF	TGCAGCGTTGATCAGGGGGCCGTATACAATGAGCAGTTCTTC
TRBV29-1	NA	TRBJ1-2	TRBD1	CSVEEVGQGHYGYTF	TGCAGCGTTGAAGAAGTGGGACAGGGCCACTATGGCTACACCTTC
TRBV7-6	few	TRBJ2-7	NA	CASSKRAGEQYF	TGTGCCAGCAGCAAAAGGGCGGGAGAGCAGTACTTC
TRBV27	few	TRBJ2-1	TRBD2	CASSLGGRGGNEQFF	TGTGCCAGCAGTTTAGGCGGGAGGGGGGGCAATGAGCAGTTCTTC
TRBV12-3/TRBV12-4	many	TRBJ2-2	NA	CASSLGSPGELFF	TGTGCCAGCAGTCTCGGGAGTCCCGGGGAGCTGTTTTTT
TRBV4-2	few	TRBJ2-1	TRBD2	CASSQDPRTSGYNEQFF	TGTGCCAGCAGCCAAGATCCGCGGACTAGCGGTTACAATGAGCAGTTCTTC
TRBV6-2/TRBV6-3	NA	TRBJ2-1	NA	CASSYFLFRPGGHEQFF	TGTGCCAGCAGTTATTTTCTCTTTCGCCCGGGGGGCCATGAGCAGTTCTTC
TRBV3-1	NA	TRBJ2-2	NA	CASSQIQGTGELFF	TGTGCCAGCAGCCAAATACAGGGCACCGGGGAGCTGTTTTTT
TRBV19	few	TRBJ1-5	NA	CASTGTLNQPQHF	TGTGCCAGTACCGGGACCCTCAATCAGCCCCAGCATTTT
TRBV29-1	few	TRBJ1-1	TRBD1	CSVDRGRVGTEAFF	TGCAGCGTCGACAGGGGGCGAGTGGGCACTGAAGCTTTCTTT
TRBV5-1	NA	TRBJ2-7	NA	CASSFGDPSYEQYF	TGCGCCAGCAGCTTTGGTGATCCCTCCTACGAGCAGTACTTC
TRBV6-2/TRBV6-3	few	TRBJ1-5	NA	CASSYTQSGLGGQPQHF	TGTGCCAGCAGTTACACCCAATCAGGGCTGGGCGGTCAGCCCCAGCATTTT
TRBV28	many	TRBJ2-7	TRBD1	CASSEPGTDSYEQYF	TGTGCCAGCAGTGAACCCGGGACAGACTCCTACGAGCAGTACTTC
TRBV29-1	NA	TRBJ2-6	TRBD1	CSVEGQGAFAGANVLTF	TGCAGCGTTGAAGGGCAGGGGGCATTCGCTGGGGCCAACGTCCTGACTTTC
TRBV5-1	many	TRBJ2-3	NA	CASSSRDSLTDTQYF	TGCGCCAGCAGCTCGCGGGACTCCCTCACAGATACGCAGTATTTT
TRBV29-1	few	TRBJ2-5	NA	CSVEDRQGRAETQYF	TGCAGCGTTGAAGATCGACAGGGGAGGGCGGAGACCCAGTACTTC
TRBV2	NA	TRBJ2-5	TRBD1	CASSEDRATETQYF	TGTGCCAGCAGCGAGGACAGGGCGACGGAGACCCAGTACTTC
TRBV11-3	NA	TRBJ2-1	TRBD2	CASSLDGTSGRDEQFF	TGTGCCAGCAGCTTAGATGGGACTAGCGGGAGAGATGAGCAGTTCTTC
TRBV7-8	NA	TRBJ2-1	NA	CASSLATQVSSYNEQFF	TGTGCCAGCAGCTTAGCCACACAGGTCAGCTCCTACAATGAGCAGTTCTTC
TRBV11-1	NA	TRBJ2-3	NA	CASKRQSGFADTQYF	TGTGCCAGCAAGCGACAGTCCGGTTTCGCAGATACGCAGTATTTT
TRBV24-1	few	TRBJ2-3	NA	CATSDPKTGPDTQYF	TGTGCCACCAGTGACCCTAAGACAGGACCCGATACGCAGTATTTT
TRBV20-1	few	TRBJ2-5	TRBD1	CSAGRDRGKETQYF	TGCAGTGCCGGGCGGGACAGGGGGAAAGAGACCCAGTACTTC
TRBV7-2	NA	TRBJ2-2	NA	CASSFGQGLGTGELFF	TGTGCCAGCAGCTTCGGACAGGGACTAGGCACCGGGGAGCTGTTTTTT
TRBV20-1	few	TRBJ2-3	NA	CSARVGGGNTGGKYF	NA
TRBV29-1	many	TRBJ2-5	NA	CSVVFVDYPETQYF	TGCAGCGTTGTTTTTGTAGACTATCCAGAGACCCAGTACTTC
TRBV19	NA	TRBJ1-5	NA	CASSMGLQPQHF	TGTGCCAGTAGTATGGGTCTACAGCCCCAGCATTTT
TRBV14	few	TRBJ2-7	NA	CASSQDSPRAHEQYF	TGTGCCAGCAGCCAAGACTCGCCCAGGGCCCACGAGCAGTACTTC
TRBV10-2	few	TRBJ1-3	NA	CASSEAPGTGNTIYF	TGCGCCAGCAGTGAGGCTCCCGGGACAGGAAACACCATATATTTT
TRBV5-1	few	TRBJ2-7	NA	CASSSDSTSYEQYF	TGCGCCAGCAGCTCGGACAGCACCTCCTACGAGCAGTACTTC
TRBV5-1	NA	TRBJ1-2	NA	CASSLASGNYGYTF	TGCGCCAGCAGCTTGGCCTCAGGAAATTATGGCTACACCTTC
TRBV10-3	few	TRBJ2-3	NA	CAISESALLDTQYF	TGTGCCATCAGTGAGTCTGCCCTGCTAGATACGCAGTATTTT
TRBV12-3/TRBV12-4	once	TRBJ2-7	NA	CASSPLGVFGEQYF	TGTGCCAGCAGCCCGCTAGGGGTTTTCGGCGAGCAGTACTTC